The clone carrying this TCR beta chain appeared once. This specimen comes from a study of control samples from healthy donors and cancer patients. The V end was cut by 2 bases, the J end by 0 bases, with 18 bases between. Germline CDR1 LGHNA, CDR2 YNFKEQ. The CDR3 spans 18 residues. Assay: immunoSEQ multiplex PCR; the TCRdb copy retains only in-frame clones and omits some. The table shows about 140,000 clones, with more than 85% occurring only once. The sequencing input was blood. The chain has TRBV4-2 and TRBJ2-3; D is perhaps TRBD2 (6 bases). The sequence was collected from a woman aged 25 to 39 in good health. This CDR3 is CASSQPGLWETSTDTQYF. CDR3 nucleotides: TGTGCCAGCAGCCAACCGGGACTCTGGGAGACTAGCACAGATACGCAGTATTTT.